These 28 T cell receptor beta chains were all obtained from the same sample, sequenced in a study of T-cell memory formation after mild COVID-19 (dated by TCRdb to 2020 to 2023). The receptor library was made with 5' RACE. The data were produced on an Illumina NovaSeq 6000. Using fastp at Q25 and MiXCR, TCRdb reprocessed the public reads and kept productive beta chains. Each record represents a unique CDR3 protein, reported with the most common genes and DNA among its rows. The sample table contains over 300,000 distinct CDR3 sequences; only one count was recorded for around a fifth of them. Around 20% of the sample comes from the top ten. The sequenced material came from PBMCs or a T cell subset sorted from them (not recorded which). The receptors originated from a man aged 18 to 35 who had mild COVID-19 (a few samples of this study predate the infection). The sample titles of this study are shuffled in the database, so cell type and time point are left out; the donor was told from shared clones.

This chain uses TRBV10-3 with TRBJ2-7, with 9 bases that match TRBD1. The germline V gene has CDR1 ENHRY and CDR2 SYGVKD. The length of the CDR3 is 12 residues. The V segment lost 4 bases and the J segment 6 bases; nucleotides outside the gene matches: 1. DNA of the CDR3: TGTGCCATCAGTGGACAGGGGGGCGAGCAGTACTTC. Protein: CAISGQGGEQYF.

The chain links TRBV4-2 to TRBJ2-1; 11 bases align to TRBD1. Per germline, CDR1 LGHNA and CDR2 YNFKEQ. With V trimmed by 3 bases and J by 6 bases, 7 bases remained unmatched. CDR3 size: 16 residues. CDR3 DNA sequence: TGTGCCAGCAGCCAGGAAATCGGGACAGGGGGCAATGAGCAGTTCTTC. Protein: CASSQEIGTGGNEQFF.

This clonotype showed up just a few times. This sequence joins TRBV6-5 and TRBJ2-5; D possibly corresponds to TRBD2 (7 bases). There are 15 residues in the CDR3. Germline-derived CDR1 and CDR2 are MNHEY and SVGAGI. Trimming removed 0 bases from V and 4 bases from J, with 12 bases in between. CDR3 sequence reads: CASSYSGGAAETQYF. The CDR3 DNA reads TGTGCCAGCAGTTACTCTGGGGGGGCCGCAGAGACCCAGTACTTC.

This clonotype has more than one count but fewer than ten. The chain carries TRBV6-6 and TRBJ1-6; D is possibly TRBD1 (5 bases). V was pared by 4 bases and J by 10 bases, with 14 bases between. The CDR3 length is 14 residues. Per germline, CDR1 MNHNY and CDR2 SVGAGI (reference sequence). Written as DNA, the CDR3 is TGTGCCAGCAGTTTCCAGGGCCCCCGGTCACCCCTCCACTTT. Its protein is CASSFQGPRSPLHF.

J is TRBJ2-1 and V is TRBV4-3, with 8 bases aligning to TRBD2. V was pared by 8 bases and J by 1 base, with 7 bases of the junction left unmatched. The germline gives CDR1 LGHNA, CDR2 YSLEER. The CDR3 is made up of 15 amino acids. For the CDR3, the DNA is TGCGCCAGCGCCCGGGGGGGAAATTCCTACAATGAGCAGTTCTTC. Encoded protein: CASARGGNSYNEQFF.

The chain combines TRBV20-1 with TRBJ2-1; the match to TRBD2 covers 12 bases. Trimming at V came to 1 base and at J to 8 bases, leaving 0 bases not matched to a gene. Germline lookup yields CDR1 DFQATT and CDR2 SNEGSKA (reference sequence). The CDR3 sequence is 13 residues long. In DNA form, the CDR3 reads TGCAGTGCTAGAGGGACTAGCGGGGATGAGCAGTTCTTC. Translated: CSARGTSGDEQFF.

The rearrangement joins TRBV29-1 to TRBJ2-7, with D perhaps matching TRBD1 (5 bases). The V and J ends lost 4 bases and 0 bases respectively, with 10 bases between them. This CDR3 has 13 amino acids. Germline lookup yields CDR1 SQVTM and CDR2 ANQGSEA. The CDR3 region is CSVVRDSSYEQYF. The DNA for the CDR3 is TGCAGCGTTGTCCGAGACAGCTCCTACGAGCAGTACTTC.

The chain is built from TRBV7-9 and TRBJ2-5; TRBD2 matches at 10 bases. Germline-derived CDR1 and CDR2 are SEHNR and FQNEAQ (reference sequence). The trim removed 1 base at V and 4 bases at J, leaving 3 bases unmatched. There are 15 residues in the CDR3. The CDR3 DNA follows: TGTGCCAGCAGCTTAGGAGCGGGGGGGCGAGAGACCCAGTACTTC. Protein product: CASSLGAGGRETQYF.

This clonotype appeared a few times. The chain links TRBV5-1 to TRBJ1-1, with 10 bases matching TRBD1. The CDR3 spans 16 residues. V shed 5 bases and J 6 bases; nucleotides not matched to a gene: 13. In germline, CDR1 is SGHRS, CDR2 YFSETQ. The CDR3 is CASSLRTGGGWSEAFF. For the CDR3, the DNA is TGCGCCAGCAGTTTACGGACAGGGGGGGGTTGGTCTGAAGCTTTCTTT.

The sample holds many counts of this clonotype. CDR3 nucleotide sequence: TGCAGTGCGAAGGGACAGGGAGACTATGGCTACACCTTC. It is translated as CSAKGQGDYGYTF. The V call is TRBV20-1, the J call TRBJ1-2; 9 bases fit TRBD1. The CDR3 loop spans 13 amino acids. The germline gives CDR1 DFQATT, CDR2 SNEGSKA (reference sequence). V lost 6 bases and J lost 3; bases outside the gene matches: 5.

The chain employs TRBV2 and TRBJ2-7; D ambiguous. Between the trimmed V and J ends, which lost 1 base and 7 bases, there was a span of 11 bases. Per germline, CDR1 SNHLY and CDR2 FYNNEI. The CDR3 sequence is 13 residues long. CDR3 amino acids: CASSEGKGWEQYV. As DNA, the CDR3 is TGTGCCAGCAGTGAAGGAAAGGGTTGGGAGCAGTACGTC.

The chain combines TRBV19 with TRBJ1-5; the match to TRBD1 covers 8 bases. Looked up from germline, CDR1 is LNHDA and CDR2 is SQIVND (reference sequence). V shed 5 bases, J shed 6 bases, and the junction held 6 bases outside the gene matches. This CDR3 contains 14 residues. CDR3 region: CASSPGTGRQPQHF. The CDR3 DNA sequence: TGTGCCAGTAGTCCTGGGACAGGCCGTCAGCCCCAGCATTTT. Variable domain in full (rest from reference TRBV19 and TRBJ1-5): DGGITQSPKYLFRKEGQNVTLSCEQNLNHDAMYWYRQDPGQGLRLIYYSQIVNDFQKGDIAEGYSVSREKKESFPLTVTSAQKNPTAFYLCASSPGTGRQPQHFGDGTRLSIL.

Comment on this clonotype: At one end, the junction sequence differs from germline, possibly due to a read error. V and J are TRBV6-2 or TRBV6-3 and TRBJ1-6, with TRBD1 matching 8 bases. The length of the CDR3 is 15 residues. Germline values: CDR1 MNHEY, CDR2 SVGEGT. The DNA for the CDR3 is TGTGCCAGCAGTACCCGGACAGGGTTCAATGAACCCATCCACTTT. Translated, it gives CASSTRTGFNEPIHF.

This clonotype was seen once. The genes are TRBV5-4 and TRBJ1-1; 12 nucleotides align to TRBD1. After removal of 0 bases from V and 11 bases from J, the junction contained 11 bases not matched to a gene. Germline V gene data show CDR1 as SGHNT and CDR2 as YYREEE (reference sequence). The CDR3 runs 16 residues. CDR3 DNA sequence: TGTGCCAGCAGCTTGGGAGGGACAGGGGGCGCCGGGAGGGCTTTCTTT. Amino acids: CASSLGGTGGAGRAFF.

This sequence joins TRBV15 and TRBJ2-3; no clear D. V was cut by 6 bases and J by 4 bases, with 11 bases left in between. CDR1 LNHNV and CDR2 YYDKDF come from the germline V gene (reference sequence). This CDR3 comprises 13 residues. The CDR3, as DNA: TGTGCCACCAGAGCCCCTGGGGCAGATACGCAGTATTTT. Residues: CATRAPGADTQYF.

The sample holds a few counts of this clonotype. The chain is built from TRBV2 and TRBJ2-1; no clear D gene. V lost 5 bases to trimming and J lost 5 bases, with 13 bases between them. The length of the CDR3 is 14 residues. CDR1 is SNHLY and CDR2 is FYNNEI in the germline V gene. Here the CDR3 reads CASSPRYTNNEQFF. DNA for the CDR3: TGTGCCAGCAGTCCCCGATACACGAACAATGAGCAGTTCTTC.

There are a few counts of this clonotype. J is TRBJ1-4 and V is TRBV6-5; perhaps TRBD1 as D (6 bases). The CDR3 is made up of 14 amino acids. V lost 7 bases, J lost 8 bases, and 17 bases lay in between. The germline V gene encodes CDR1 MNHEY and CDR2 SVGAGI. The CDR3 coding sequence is TGTGCCAGCAAAGAGGGGGGGGTTCGGGAAAAACTGTTTTTT. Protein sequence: CASKEGGVREKLFF.

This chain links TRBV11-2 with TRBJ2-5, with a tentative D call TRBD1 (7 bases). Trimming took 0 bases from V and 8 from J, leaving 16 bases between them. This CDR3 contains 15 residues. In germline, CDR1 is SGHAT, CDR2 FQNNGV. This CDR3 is CASSLDGGQMVTQYF. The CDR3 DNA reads TGTGCCAGCAGCTTAGACGGGGGACAGATGGTCACCCAGTACTTC.

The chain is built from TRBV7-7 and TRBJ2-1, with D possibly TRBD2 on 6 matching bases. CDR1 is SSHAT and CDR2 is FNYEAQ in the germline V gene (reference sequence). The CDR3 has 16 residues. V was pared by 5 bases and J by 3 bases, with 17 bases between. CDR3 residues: CASSPLGGVLYNEQFF. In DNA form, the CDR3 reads TGTGCCAGCAGCCCTCTGGGCGGGGTGCTCTACAATGAGCAGTTCTTC.

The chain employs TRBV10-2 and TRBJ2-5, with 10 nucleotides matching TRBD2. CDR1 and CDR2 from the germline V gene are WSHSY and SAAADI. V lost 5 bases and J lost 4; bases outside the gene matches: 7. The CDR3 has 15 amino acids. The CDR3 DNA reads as TGCGCCAGCAGTTTAGCGGGGGGCTCAGGAGAGACCCAGTACTTC. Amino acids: CASSLAGGSGETQYF.

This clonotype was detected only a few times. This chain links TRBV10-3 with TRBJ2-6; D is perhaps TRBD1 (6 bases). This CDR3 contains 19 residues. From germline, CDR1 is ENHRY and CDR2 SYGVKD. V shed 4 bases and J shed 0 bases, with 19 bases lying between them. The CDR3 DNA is TGTGCCATCAGTGCAGCCGGGACAAGATCACACTCTGGGGCCAACGTCCTGACTTTC. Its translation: CAISAAGTRSHSGANVLTF.

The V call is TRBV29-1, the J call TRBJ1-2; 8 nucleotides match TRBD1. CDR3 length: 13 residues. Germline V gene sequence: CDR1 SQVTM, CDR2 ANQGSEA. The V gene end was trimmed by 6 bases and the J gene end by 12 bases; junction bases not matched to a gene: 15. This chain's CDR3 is CSVRGQALDSHTF. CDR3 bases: TGCAGCGTGAGGGGACAGGCCCTAGATTCGCACACCTTC.

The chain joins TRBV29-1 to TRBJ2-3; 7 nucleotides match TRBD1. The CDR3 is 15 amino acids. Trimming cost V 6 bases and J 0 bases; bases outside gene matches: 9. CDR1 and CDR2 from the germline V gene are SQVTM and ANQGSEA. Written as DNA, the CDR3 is TGCAGCGTCGGTAGGGGGCCGACTAGCACAGATACGCAGTATTTT. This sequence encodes CSVGRGPTSTDTQYF.

CDR3: CASSLVGAGCQETQYF. As DNA, the CDR3 is TGCGCCAGCAGCTTGGTGGGAGCGGGGTGCCAAGAGACCCAGTACTTC. The rearrangement uses TRBV5-1 and TRBJ2-5, with 7 bases that match TRBD2. The ends lost 0 bases at V and 1 base at J; junction bases unmatched: 6. This CDR3 is built from 16 residues. CDR1 and CDR2 (germline): SGHRS, YFSETQ.

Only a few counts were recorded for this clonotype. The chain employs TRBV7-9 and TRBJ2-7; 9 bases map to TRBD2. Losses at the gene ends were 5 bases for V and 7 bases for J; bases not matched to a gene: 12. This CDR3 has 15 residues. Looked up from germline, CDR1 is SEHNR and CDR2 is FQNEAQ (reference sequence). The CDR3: CASSPHSGGWREQYV. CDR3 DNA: TGTGCCAGCAGCCCCCATAGCGGGGGATGGAGGGAGCAGTACGTC.

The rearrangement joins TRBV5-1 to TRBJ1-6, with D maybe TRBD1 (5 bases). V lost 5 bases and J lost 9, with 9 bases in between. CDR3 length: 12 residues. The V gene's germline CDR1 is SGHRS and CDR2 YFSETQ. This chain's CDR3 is CASRVGVSPLHF. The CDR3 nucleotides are TGCGCCAGCAGGGTGGGGGTTTCACCCCTCCACTTT.

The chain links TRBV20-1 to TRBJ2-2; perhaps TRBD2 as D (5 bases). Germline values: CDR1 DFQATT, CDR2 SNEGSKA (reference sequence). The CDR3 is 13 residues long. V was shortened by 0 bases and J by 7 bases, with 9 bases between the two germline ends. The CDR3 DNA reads TGCAGTGCTAGAGATATAAGCGGCGGGGAGCTGTTTTTT. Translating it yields CSARDISGGELFF.

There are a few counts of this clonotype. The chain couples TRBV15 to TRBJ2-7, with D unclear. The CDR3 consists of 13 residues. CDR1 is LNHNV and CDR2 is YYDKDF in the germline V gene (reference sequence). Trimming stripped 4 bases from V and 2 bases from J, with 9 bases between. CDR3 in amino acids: CATSTGLAYEQYV. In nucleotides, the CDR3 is TGTGCCACCAGCACGGGCTTGGCCTACGAGCAGTACGTC.